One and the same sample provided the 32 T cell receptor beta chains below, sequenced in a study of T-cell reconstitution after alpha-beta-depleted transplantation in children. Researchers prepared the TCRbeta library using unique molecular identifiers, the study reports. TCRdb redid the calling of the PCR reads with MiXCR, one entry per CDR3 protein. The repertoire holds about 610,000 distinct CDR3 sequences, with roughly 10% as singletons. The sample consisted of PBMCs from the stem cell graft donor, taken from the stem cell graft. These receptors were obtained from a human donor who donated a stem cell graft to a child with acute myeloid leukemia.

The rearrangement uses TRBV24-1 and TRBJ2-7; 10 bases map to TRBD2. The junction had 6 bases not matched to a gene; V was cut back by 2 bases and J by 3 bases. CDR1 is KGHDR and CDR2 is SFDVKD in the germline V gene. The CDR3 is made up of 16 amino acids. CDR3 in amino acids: CATSDSRAGGFYEQYF. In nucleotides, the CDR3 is TGTGCCACCAGTGATTCAAGAGCGGGAGGGTTCTACGAGCAGTACTTC.

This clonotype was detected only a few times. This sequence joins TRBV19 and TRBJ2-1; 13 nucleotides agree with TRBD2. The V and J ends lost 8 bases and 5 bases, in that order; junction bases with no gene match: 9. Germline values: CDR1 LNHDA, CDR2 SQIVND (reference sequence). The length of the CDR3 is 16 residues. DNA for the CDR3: TGTGCCAGTCCCCAAAAGGGACTAGCGGGAAACAATGAGCAGTTCTTC. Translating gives CASPQKGLAGNNEQFF.

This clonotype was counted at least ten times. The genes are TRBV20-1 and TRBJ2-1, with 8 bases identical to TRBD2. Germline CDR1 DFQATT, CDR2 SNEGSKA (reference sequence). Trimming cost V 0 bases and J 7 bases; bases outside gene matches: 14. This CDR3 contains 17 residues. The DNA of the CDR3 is TGCAGTGCTAGAGATTATGGCCGGGGGGGGCAGGGAAATGAGCAGTTCTTC. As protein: CSARDYGRGGQGNEQFF.

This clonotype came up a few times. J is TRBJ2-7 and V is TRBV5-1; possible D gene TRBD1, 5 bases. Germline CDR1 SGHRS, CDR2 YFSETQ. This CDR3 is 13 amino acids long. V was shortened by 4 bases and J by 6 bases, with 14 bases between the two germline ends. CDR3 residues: CASSPRVGREQYF. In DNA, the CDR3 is TGCGCCAGCAGCCCCCGGGTGGGGCGCGAGCAGTACTTC.

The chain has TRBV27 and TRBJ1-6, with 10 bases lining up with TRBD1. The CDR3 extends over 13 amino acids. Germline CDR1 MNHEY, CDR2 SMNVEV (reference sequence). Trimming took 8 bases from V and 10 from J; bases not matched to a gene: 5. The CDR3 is CASRDRGLSPLHF. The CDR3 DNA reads TGTGCCAGCCGGGACAGGGGCTTGTCACCCCTCCACTTT.

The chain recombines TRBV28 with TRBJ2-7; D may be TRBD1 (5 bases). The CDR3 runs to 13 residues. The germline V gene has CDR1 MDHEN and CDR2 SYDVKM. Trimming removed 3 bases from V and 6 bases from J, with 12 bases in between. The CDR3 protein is CASSLARASEQYF. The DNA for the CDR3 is TGTGCCAGCAGTTTGGCCAGGGCAAGCGAGCAGTACTTC.

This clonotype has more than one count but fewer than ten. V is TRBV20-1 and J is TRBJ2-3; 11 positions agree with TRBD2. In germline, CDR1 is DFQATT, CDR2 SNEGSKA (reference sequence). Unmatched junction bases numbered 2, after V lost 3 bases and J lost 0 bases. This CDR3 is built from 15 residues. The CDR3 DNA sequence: TGCAGTGCTAGGGGACTAGCGGATAGCACAGATACGCAGTATTTT. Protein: CSARGLADSTDTQYF.

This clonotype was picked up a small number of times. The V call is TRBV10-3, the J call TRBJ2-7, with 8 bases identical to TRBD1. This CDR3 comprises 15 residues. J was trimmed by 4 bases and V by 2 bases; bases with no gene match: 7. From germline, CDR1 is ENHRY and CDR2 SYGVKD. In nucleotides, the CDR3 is TGTGCCATCAGTGAGGTGGGGCAGGGGGCTTACGAGCAGTACTTC. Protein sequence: CAISEVGQGAYEQYF.

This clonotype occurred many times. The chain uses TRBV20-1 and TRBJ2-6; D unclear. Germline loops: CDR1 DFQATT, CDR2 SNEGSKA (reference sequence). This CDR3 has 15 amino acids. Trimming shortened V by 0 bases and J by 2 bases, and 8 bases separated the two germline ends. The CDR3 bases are TGCAGTGCTAGAGATGGTAGAACTGGGGCCAACGTCCTGACTTTC. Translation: CSARDGRTGANVLTF.

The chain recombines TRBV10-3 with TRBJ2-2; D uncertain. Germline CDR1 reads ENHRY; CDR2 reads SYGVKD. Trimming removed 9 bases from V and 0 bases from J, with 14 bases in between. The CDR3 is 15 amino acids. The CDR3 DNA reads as TGTGCCATTCCCCTAGGCGGAGCGAACACCGGGGAGCTGTTTTTT. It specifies CAIPLGGANTGELFF.

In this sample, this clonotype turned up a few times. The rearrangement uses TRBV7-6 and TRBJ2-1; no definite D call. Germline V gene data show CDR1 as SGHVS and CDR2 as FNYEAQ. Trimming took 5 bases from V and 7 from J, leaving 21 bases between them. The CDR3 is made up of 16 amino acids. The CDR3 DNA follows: TGTGCCAGCAGCCAGCCTACACGAGACCCACATAATGAGCAGTTCTTC. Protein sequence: CASSQPTRDPHNEQFF.

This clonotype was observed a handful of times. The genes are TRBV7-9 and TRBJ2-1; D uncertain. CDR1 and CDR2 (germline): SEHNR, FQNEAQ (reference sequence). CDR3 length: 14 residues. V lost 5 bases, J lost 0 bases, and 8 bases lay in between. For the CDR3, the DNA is TGTGCCAGCAGCCCCAAGACCTCCTACAATGAGCAGTTCTTC. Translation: CASSPKTSYNEQFF.

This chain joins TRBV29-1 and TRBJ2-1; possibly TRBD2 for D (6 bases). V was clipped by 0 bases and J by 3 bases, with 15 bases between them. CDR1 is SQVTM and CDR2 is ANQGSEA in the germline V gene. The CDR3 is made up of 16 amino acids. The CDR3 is CSVEDHDGSFYNEQFF. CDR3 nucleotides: TGCAGCGTTGAAGATCACGACGGGAGCTTCTACAATGAGCAGTTCTTC.

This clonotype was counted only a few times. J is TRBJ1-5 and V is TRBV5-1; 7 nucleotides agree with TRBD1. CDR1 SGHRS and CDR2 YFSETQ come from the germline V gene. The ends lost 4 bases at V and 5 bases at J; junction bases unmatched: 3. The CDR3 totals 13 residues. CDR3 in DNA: TGCGCCAGCAGCATAGACAGGGATCAGCCCCAGCATTTT. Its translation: CASSIDRDQPQHF.

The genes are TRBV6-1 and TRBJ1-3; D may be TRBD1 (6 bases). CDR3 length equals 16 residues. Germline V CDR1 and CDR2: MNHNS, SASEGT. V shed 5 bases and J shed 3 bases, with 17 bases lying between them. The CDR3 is CASSQGTRTSGNTIYF. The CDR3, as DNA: TGTGCCAGCAGTCAAGGGACAAGGACAAGTGGAAACACCATATATTTT.

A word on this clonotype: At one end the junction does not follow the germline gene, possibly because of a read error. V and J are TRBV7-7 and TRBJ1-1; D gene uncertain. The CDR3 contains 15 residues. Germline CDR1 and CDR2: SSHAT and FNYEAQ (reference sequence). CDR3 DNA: TGTGCTAGCAGCGCGAACTTGGCGCCATACACTGAAGCTTTCTTT. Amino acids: CASSANLAPYTEAFF. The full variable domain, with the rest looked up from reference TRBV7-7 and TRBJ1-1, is GAGVSQSPRYKVTKRGQDVTLRCDPISSHATLYWYQQALGQGPEFLTYFNYEAQPDKSGLPSDRFSAERPEGSISTLTIQRTEQRDSAMYRCASSANLAPYTEAFFGQGTRLTVV.

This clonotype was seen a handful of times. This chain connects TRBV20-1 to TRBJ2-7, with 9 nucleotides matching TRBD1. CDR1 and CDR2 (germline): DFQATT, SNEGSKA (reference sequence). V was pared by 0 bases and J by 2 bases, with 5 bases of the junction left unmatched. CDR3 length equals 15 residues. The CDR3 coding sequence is TGCAGTGCTAGAGATGGGGACAGGGCCGCCTACGAGCAGTACTTC. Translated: CSARDGDRAAYEQYF.

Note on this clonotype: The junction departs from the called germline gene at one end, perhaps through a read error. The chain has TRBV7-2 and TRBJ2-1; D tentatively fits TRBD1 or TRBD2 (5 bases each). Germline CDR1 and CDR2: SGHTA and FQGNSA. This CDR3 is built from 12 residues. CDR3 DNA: TGTGCCAGCAGCCCCCGGGGCAGGGCCGCCCCTTTC. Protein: CASSPRGRAAPF.

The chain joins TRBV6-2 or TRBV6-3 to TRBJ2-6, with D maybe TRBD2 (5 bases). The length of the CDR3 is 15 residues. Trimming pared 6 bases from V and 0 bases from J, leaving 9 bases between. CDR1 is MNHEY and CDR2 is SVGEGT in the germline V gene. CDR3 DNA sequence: TGTGCCAGCAGGTCAGAGGGCTCTGGGGCCAACGTCCTGACTTTC. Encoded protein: CASRSEGSGANVLTF.

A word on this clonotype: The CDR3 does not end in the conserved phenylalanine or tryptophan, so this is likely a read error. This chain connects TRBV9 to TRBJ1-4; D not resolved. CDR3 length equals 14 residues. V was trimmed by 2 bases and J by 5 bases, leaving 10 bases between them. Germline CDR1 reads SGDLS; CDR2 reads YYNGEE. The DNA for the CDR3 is TGTGCCAGCAGCGTTGAGGGCCCGAATGAAAAACTGTTTTGT. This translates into CASSVEGPNEKLFC.

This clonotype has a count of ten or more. The CDR3 here is CASSTGTGGLNNEQFF. Written as DNA, the CDR3 is TGTGCCAGCAGCACCGGGACAGGGGGTTTGAACAATGAGCAGTTCTTC. The chain couples TRBV5-5 to TRBJ2-1; 11 nucleotides match TRBD1. V dropped 4 bases and J dropped 5; count of bases not matched to a gene: 8. Germline lookup yields CDR1 SGHKS and CDR2 YYEKEE (reference sequence). The CDR3 has 16 amino acids.

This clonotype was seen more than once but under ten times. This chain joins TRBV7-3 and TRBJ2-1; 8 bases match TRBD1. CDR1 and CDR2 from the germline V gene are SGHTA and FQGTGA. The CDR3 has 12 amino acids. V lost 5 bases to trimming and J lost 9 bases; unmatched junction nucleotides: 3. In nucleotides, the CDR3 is TGTGCCAGCAGCGCCGGACAGGGTGAGCAGTTCTTC. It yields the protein CASSAGQGEQFF.

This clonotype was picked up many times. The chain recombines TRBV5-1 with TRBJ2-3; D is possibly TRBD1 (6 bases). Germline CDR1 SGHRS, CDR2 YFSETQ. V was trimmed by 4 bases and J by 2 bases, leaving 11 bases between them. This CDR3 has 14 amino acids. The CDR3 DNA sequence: TGCGCCAGCAGCATAGGACAGTACACAGATACGCAGTATTTT. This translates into CASSIGQYTDTQYF.

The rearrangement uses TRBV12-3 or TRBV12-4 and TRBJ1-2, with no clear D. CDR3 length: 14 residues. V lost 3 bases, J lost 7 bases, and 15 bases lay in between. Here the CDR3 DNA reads TGTGCCAGCAGTTTGCGCCCCCAACTGAGTGGCTACACCTTC. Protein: CASSLRPQLSGYTF.

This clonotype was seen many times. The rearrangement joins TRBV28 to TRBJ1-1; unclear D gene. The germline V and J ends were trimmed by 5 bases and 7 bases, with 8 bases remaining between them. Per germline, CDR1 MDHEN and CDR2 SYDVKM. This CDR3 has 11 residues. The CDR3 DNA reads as TGTGCCAGCAGTGGGCAGCTTGAAGCTTTCTTT. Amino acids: CASSGQLEAFF. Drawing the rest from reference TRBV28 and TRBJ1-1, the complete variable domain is DVKVTQSSRYLVKRTGEKVFLECVQDMDHENMFWYRQDPGLGLRLIYFSYDVKMKEKGDIPEGYSVSREKKERFSLILESASTNQTSMYLCASSGQLEAFFGQGTRLTVV.

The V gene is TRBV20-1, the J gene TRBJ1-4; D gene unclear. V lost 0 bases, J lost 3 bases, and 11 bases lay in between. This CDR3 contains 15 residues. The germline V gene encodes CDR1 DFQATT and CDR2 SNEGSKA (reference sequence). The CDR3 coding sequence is TGCAGTGCTAGAGATCCGCTAAAAGCTAATGAAAAACTGTTTTTT. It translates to CSARDPLKANEKLFF.

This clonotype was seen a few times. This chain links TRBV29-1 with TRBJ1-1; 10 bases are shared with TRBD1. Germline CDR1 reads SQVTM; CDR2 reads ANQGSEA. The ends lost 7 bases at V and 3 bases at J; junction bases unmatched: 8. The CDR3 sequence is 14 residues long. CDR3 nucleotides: TGCAGCGGGAGACAGGGGGCTGGGTACACTGAAGCTTTCTTT. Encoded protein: CSGRQGAGYTEAFF.

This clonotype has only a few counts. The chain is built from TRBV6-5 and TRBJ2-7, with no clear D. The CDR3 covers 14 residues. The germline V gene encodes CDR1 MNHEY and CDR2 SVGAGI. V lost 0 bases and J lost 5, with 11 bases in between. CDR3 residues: CASSYSYFTHEQYF. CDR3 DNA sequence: TGTGCCAGCAGTTACTCGTATTTTACGCACGAGCAGTACTTC.

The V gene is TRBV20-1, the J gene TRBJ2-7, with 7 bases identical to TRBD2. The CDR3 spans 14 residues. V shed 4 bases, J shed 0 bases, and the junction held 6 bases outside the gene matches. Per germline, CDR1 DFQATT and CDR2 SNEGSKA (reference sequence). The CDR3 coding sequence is TGCAGTGCTAATAGCGGGTGGAGCTCCTACGAGCAGTACTTC. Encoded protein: CSANSGWSSYEQYF.

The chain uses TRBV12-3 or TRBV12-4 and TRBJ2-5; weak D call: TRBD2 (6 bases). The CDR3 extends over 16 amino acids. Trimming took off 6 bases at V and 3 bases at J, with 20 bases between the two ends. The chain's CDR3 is CASRPIAGYGKETQYF. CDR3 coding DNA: TGTGCCAGCAGACCAATTGCGGGATATGGGAAAGAGACCCAGTACTTC.

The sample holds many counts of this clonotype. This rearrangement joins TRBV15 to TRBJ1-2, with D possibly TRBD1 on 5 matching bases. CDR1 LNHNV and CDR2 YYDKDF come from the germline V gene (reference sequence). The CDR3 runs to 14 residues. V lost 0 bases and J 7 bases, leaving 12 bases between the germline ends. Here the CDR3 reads CATSRDLVGGGYTF. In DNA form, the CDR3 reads TGTGCCACCAGCAGAGATCTCGTGGGGGGTGGCTACACCTTC.

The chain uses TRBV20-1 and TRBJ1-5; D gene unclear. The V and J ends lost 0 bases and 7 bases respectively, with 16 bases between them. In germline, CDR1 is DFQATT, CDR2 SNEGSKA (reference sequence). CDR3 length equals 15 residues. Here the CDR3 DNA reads TGCAGTGCTAGAGATGGGTCAGCCCCGAACCAGCCCCAGCATTTT. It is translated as CSARDGSAPNQPQHF.